The 7 T cell receptor beta chains in this list originate from one sample, sequenced in a study of blood T cells in healthy people across ages (dated by TCRdb to the mid-2010s). The library came from 5' RACE. TCRdb lists the instrument as Illumina HiSeq 2500. The second PCR ran for roughly 7 to 12 cycles and used a J-beta primer mix along with a sample-barcoded 5' primer. The public sequencing data were trimmed at Q25 with fastp and processed into clonotypes with MiXCR by TCRdb, which kept only in-frame beta chains. Entries that share a CDR3 protein sequence are merged under the most common genes and DNA. This sample is represented by hundreds of thousands of distinct CDR3 sequences; around 48% of them were singletons. Roughly 34% of the sample lies in the top ten. The material sequenced was blood. Receptor source: an older woman in good health.

The chain has TRBV15 and TRBJ2-7, with D uncertain. Between the trimmed V and J ends, which lost 1 base and 1 base, there was a span of 11 bases. The germline V gene encodes CDR1 LNHNV and CDR2 YYDKDF (reference sequence). There are 15 residues in the CDR3. The CDR3: CATSRAFDGSYEQYF. The CDR3 DNA follows: TGTGCCACCAGCAGAGCTTTCGACGGATCCTACGAGCAGTACTTC.

This clonotype has more than one count but fewer than ten. This chain uses TRBV5-1 with TRBJ2-5; no definite D call. V lost 5 bases, J lost 2 bases, and 13 bases lay in between. The germline V gene has CDR1 SGHRS and CDR2 YFSETQ. The CDR3 has 14 residues. CDR3 protein: CASRGPSGQETQYF. The DNA for the CDR3 is TGCGCCAGCAGGGGCCCCTCCGGGCAAGAGACCCAGTACTTC.

The table lists this clonotype with a few counts. This sequence joins TRBV5-1 and TRBJ2-1; TRBD2 matches at 8 bases. The germline V gene encodes CDR1 SGHRS and CDR2 YFSETQ. The CDR3 spans 18 residues. After removal of 1 base from V and 4 bases from J, the junction contained 13 bases not matched to a gene. CDR3 region: CASSLRGGIAGTYNEQFF. The CDR3 DNA sequence: TGCGCCAGCAGCTTGCGTGGGGGAATAGCGGGAACATACAATGAGCAGTTCTTC.

The CDR3 protein is CASSQGALGSSGGRQAKNIQYF. The CDR3 DNA reads TGTGCCAGCAGCCAAGGGGCCCTGGGAAGTAGCGGGGGAAGGCAAGCCAAAAACATTCAGTACTTC. The chain carries TRBV14 and TRBJ2-4, with 9 bases lining up with TRBD2. Unmatched junction bases numbered 19, after V lost 1 base and J lost 0 bases. This CDR3 contains 22 residues. Germline values: CDR1 SGHDN, CDR2 FVKESK.

The chain uses TRBV7-2 and TRBJ1-5; D unclear. The CDR3 runs 15 residues. Germline assignment: CDR1 SGHTA and CDR2 FQGNSA. The V and J ends lost 2 bases and 5 bases respectively, with 13 bases between them. CDR3 nucleotides: TGTGCCAGCAGCTTAAACCCCGGGAGGGATCAGCCCCAGCATTTT. This encodes CASSLNPGRDQPQHF. Combining the CDR3 with reference TRBV7-2 and TRBJ1-5 gives the whole variable domain GAGVSQSPSNKVTEKGKDVELRCDPISGHTALYWYRQSLGQGLEFLIYFQGNSAPDKSGLPSDRFSAERTGGSVSTLTIQRTQQEDSAVYLCASSLNPGRDQPQHFGDGTRLSIL.

This clonotype was seen a few times. The CDR3 DNA follows: TGTGCCAGCAGCTGGAGCACAGGGGGTTCATTGGAGACCCAGTACTTC. Translating gives CASSWSTGGSLETQYF. This chain connects TRBV27 to TRBJ2-5; 8 nucleotides align to TRBD1. The CDR3 is made up of 16 amino acids. CDR1 is MNHEY and CDR2 is SMNVEV in the germline V gene (reference sequence). The J segment lost 5 bases and the V segment lost 6 bases, leaving 14 bases of the junction unmatched.

This sequence joins TRBV6-6 and TRBJ2-7; the match to TRBD2 covers 7 bases. This CDR3 is built from 15 residues. The J segment lost 0 bases and the V segment lost 7 bases, leaving 9 bases of the junction unmatched. Germline-derived CDR1 and CDR2 are MNHNY and SVGAGI (reference sequence). The CDR3 DNA follows: TGTGCCAGCAAAAGTATGAGCGGGGCCTCCTACGAGCAGTACTTC. Protein product: CASKSMSGASYEQYF.